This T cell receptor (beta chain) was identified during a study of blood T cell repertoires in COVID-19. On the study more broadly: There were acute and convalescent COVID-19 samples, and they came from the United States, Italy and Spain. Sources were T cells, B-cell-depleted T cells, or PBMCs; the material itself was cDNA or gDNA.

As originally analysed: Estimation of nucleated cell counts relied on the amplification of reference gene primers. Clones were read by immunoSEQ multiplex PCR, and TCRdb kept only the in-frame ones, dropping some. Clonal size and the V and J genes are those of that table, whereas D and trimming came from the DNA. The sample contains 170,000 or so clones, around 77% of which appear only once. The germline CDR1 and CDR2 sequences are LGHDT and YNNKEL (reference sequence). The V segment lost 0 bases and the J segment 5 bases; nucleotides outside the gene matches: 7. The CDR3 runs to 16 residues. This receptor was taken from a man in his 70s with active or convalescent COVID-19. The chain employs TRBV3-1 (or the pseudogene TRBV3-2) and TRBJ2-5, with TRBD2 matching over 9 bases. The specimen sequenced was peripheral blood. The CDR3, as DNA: TGTGCCAGCAGCCAAGATTTCGCGGGGGGGCGGGAGACCCAGTACTTC. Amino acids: CASSQDFAGGRETQYF.